This TCR beta chain derives from a study of breast tumors, draining lymph nodes, adjacent tissues. Germline trimming cut 0 bases from V and 2 bases from J; bases unmatched to any gene: 12. CDR3 length: 19 amino acids. Germline assignment: CDR1 MGHRA and CDR2 YSYEKL. This clonotype was seen many times. Its target is not known. General study results and limits: Tumor and nontumor repertoires were significantly more similar in luminal-like than in basal-like breast cancer. Tumor T cell lymph node origin was a supported hypothesis, not proven. Most tumor T cells seemingly derive from lymph node, then expand in tumor. Compared with lymph nodes, tumors were less diverse; compared with nontumor tissue, more.

TCRdb independently ran MiXCR on the multiplex PCR reads; one entry per CDR3 protein. Altogether approximately 19,000 distinct CDR3 sequences are present, 50% being singletons, with the ten largest covering roughly 8.3%. The receptor was derived from a female donor with breast cancer. Some clones in this sample may be carry-over from other donors' samples. V and J are TRBV4-1 and TRBJ2-3; 9 bases match TRBD2. The sample was breast tumor tissue. The CDR3 nucleotides are TGCGCCAGCAGCCAAGATTCCGAACGTCTAGCGGGGCCCACAGATACGCAGTATTTT. As protein: CASSQDSERLAGPTDTQYF.